This T cell receptor (beta chain) stems from a study of human T cells and chemical hapten exposure. Study at large: DPC at 2% was the sensitizing agent, placed on roughly 2 cm by roughly 2 cm of upper inner arm skin. Application of 0.01% DPC to the upper back was done by patch test, with a reading at 6 days.

Original handling: With a range of roughly 23,224 to 690,600, the median per sample was around 96,000 TCRs. TCRdb recomputed calls from the RACE reads with MiXCR, one row per CDR3 protein. TCRdb, not the authors, supplied the V and J calls. The table shows tens of thousands of distinct CDR3 sequences, with about 10% occurring only once. CDR3 length equals 14 residues. J gave up 1 base and V 11 bases, and 8 bases lay outside the gene matches. The germline V gene has CDR1 MNHEY and CDR2 SVGEGT. Time point reported: patch test 1, 2 weeks after DPC sensitization. Specified treatment: therapeutic diphenylcyclopropenone sensitization with weekly scalp DPC. Unfractionated whole blood yielded total RNA. This clonotype was recorded many times.

Source: whole blood, taken in connection with sensitization to the hapten diphenylcyclopropenone (DPC). The TCR sequence derives from a woman in her forties with alopecia areata. Some clones in this sample may be carry-over from other donors' samples. V is TRBV6-2 or TRBV6-3 and J is TRBJ2-3; 8 nucleotides match TRBD2. The CDR3: CAAYRGGGTDTQYF. Written as DNA, the CDR3 is TGTGCCGCCTACCGGGGGGGAGGCACAGATACGCAGTATTTT.